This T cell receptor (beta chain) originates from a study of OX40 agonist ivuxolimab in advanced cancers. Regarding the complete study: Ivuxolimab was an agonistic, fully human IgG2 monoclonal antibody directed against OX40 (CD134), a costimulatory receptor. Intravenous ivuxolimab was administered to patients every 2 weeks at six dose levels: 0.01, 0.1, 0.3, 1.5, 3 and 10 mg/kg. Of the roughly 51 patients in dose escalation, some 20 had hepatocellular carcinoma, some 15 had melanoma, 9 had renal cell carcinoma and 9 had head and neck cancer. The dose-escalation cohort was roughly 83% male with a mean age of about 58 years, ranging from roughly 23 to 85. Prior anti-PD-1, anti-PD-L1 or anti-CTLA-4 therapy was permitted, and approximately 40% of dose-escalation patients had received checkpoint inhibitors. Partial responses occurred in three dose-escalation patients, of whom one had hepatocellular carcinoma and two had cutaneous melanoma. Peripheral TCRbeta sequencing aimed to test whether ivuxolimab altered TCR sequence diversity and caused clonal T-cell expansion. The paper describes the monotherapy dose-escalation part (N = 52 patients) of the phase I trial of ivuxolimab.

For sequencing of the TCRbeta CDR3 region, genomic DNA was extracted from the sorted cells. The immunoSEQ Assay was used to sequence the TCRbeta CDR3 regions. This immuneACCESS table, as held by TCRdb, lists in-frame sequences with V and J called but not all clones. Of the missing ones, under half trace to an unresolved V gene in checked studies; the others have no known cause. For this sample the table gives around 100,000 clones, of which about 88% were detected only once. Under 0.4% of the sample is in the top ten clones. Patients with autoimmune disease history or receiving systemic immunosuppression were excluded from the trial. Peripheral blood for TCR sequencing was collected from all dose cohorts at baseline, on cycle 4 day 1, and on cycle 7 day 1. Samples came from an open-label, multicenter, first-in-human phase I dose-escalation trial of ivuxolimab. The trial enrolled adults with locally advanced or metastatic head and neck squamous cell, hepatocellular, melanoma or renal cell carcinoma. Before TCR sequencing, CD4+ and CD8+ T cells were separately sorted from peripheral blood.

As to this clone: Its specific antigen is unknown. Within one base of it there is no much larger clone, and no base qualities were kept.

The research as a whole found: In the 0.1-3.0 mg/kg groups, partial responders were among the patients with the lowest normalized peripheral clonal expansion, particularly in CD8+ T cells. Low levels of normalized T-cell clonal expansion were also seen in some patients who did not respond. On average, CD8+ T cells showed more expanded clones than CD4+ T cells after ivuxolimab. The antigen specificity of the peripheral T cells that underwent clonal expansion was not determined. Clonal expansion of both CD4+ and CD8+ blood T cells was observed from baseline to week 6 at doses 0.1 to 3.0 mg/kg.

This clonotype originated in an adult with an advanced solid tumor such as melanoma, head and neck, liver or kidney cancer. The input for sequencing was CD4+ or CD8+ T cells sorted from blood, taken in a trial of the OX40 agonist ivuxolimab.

The base sequence is TGTGCCAGCAGTTTAGCCCTTGGCGGAAACACCATATATTTT. Translated, this is CASSLALGGNTIYF. This receptor chain uses TRBV28 and TRBJ1-3, with no D gene named confidently. V and J are truncated by 2 bases and 4 bases respectively, leaving an intervening sequence of 9 bases. The CDR3 starts with the cysteine, ends with the phenylalanine, and has 14 residues. Only CDR3 DNA remains: 42 bases, in frame from the first base. CDR1 and CDR2 were assigned from the germline V gene as MDHEN and SYDVKM.